This TCR beta chain was captured in a study of control samples from healthy donors and cancer patients. The repertoire was sequenced with immunoSEQ multiplex PCR; TCRdb's copy has only in-frame clones and lacks some. The sample shows about 180,000 clones, approximately 94% of them seen only once. V was trimmed by 7 bases and J by 5 bases, leaving 15 bases between them. Germline assignment: CDR1 SGHNT and CDR2 YYREEE (reference sequence). The CDR3 has 13 residues. Material: blood. The V and J genes are TRBV5-4 and TRBJ2-5; maybe TRBD1 (5 bases). This sequence originates from a woman between 18 and 29 years old in good health. The CDR3: CASLTQGTETQYF. Written as DNA, the CDR3 is TGTGCCAGCCTTACCCAGGGTACCGAGACCCAGTACTTC.